This record covers a single T cell receptor beta chain. Its antigen is currently not known. No much larger clone is present one base from it, and per-base qualities are unavailable. Library preparation was by the immunoSEQ multiplex PCR assay. For the multiplex PCR, a mixture combining 60 forward primers for TCR Vbeta segments and 13 reverse primers for TCR Jbeta segments was used. A multiplex PCR assay on genomic DNA amplified the CDR3 region of rearranged TCR beta genes. The Illumina HiSeq System was used to sequence the amplified TCR beta libraries as 87-base-pair reads. In the source study's methods: In a later analysis, 80 million or so unique TCR beta chains were counted across the roughly 610 repertoires, and roughly 11 million of these chains were shared by at least two donors. A nearest-neighbor algorithm error-corrected the raw reads and collapsed the reads into unique sequences, merging closely related sequences to remove PCR and sequencing errors. To assign V, D and J gene segments, CDR3 sequences were aligned to IMGT reference sequences. For a sequence to be retained, a match of at least six nucleotides to both a V gene segment and a J gene segment was required. A rearrangement counted as productive if the CDR3 had no stop codons and remained in frame with V and J, and every other rearrangement counted as non-productive. Following IMGT convention, CDR3 was defined as the stretch from the second conserved V-encoded cysteine to the conserved J-encoded phenylalanine. The earlier analysis of around 640 of the donors excluded sequences that lacked an unambiguous match to a single V gene segment. In an earlier analysis of a few hundred of the donors, V segments were called functional above 56.7% productive rearrangements and were called segregating when the between-donor standard deviation exceeded 5%. To diagnose cytomegalovirus status from the catalog of TCR beta chain sequences, a statistical classification framework was built. In a later analysis, TCR nucleotide sequences were compared against IMGT/GENE-DB human TR gene sequences so that V and J genes could be assigned. A later analysis assigned CDR3 sequences and most-parsimonious VDJ recombination scenarios with the TCRdist pipeline. A later analysis defined each TCR beta chain by its CDR3 amino acid sequence plus V-gene family, and excluded reads lacking a unique V-gene family. To address suspected cross-contamination and a sequencing artifact, a later analysis removed approximately 590 highly shared, low-generation-probability nucleotide sequences. In a later analysis, a clonal expansion index was calculated for each public chain from normalized within-repertoire ranks of inferred template counts. In a later analysis, generation probabilities were computed using a VDJ recombination model fitted to out-of-frame rearrangements, and the results were checked against IGoR. A later analysis scored TCR-TCR, TCR-HLA and TCR-CMV co-occurrence with hypergeometric tests, applying a repertoire-size bias correction to TCR pairs. To estimate false discovery rates, a later analysis permuted the HLA or CMV assignments 20 times. A later analysis grouped co-occurring TCRs with DBSCAN, adding TCRdist sequence similarity when clustering within HLA-allele-positive subsets. Co-occurrence clustering excluded repertoires with fewer than 30,000 or more than 120,000 public chains, plus five with anomalous nucleotide sharing. TCRdb took over this immuneACCESS table, retaining in-frame rearrangements with V and J assigned. Such tables are incomplete; in checked studies, under half of the missing clones stem from an unresolved V gene, and the remainder is unexplained. That table gives V, J and clone size, and the DNA gave D and trimming. The sample data list 45,000 to 65,000 clones, and about 82% of these were observed just once. The top ten clonotypes cover around 1.6% of the sample.

The source of the sample is a study of cytomegalovirus exposure and HLA in healthy donors (dated by TCRdb to about 2017). For the study in its entirety: According to an earlier analysis of around 600 of the donors, some 180 million T cells yielded roughly 100 million unique TCR beta sequences and approximately 300 Gb of sequence data. All discovery cohort repertoires had been generated on a single sequencing platform. The aim of the study was to test whether cataloging public T cell receptors could identify signatures of past pathogen exposure. The number of donors typed differed by locus, with roughly 629-640 for A, B, C, DRB1 and DQB1, roughly 520 for DQA1, 600 to 610 for DPA1, and around 430 for DPB1. A later analysis re-analyzed previously published TCR beta repertoires from several hundred donors and added high-resolution HLA genotyping to study TCR occurrence patterns. Using immunosequencing, the study profiled T cell repertoires from around 680 subjects and related those repertoires to cytomegalovirus serostatus. A later genetic analysis took genome-wide SNP genotypes for about 55% of the roughly 670 donors and used that subset as a discovery cohort. Roughly 5 DR-DQ haplotypes were treated as single units for association and clustering because of strong linkage in the cohort. Donor age, sex, ethnicity and CMV serostatus were collected together with the repertoire data. Class I and class II HLA loci were covered by the typing at four-digit resolution. In addition to the first cohort of 650 to 800 subjects, a separate validation cohort of 120 different subjects was used. Of the 300 to 500 genotyped donors, 70% to 90% were placed in the genetic ancestry cluster associated with self-reported Caucasian donors. Rather than using new phenotypic data, the later analysis identified candidate immune exposures from TCR beta sequences and from how often those sequences occurred across donors. Around 320 gigabases of sequencing data and tens of millions of unique TCR sequences were included in an early release covering about 620 HLA-typed donors. Among under 450 genotyped donors of the cohort, an average of about 240,000 unique TCR beta nucleotide sequences were sequenced per donor, 15% to 20% of them non-productive. An earlier analysis of more than 450 of the donors used high-throughput TCR beta sequencing to judge whether each TCR beta V gene segment behaved as functional or pseudogenic. To predict cytomegalovirus infection status, the study combined high-throughput TCR immunosequencing, statistical association of individual TCRs with disease status, and machine learning.

The cohort comprised fewer than 700 healthy bone marrow donors. Cohort members were all nominally healthy when sampled, although unrecorded immune exposures were likely present. The donor was CMV seronegative and belonged to the group of more than 300 seronegative cohort members. A peripheral blood sample was collected from each donor, and TCR beta sequencing was performed on peripheral blood mononuclear cells. Genomic DNA extraction from the blood cell samples was performed with the Qiagen DNeasy Blood Extraction Kit. Taken from the germline V gene, the CDR1 and CDR2 loops are MDHEN and SYDVKM. From its cysteine to its phenylalanine, the CDR3 spans 16 amino acids. Of all the DNA, just the CDR3 is kept, 48 bases in frame from base 1. Trimming accounts for 5 bases at V and 2 bases at J, while the number of junction bases matched to no gene is 10. Results the study describes overall, beyond this receptor: A later analysis found that most CMV-associated TCR beta chains appeared HLA-restricted, with HLA associations seemingly driven largely by CMV exposure. This cohort had only TCR beta chains sequenced, and the lack of alpha or paired-chain data limited which features could be detected. A cluster of highly shared sequence variants was judged likely to represent a technical artifact of the sequencing pipeline. In a later analysis, HLA-associated TCR beta chains were found to be more clonally expanded and to have lower generation probabilities than equally common non-associated chains. Across donors, most TCR sequences were observed very rarely, whereas some public TCRs were present in many individuals. A later analysis reported that several top co-occurrence clusters appeared linked to parvovirus B19, influenza, CMV and Epstein-Barr virus. Some IMGT-functional V segments, including TRBV6-2 and TRBV6-3, could not be distinguished by the 87-base-pair reads and were therefore excluded. Broadly in line with IMGT annotations, most TCR beta V segments showed up in productive rearrangements about 87% or about 30% of the time in an earlier analysis of approximately 600 of the donors. In a later genetic analysis, fewer N-insertions in productive TCRs were reported among donors in an Asian-associated ancestry cluster than the roughly 700-donor mean. Because some donors lacked HLA typing at each locus, the association tests relied only on the typed subset. Sequencing depth was assumed to be roughly uniform across donors in the presence/absence analyses, though that assumption may not hold. In both the original and validation cohorts, the classifier was reported to diagnose cytomegalovirus status with high specificity and sensitivity. The earlier analysis of about 600 of the donors excluded roughly 17 rarely observed V segments, including chromosome 9 orphons, because counts were too low. For the cohort, immune exposure information was limited to CMV serostatus. When HLA alleles, especially DR and DQ, strongly co-occurred, attributing TCR associations to individual alleles was difficult. V-gene and J-gene trimming of TCR beta chains was associated with a missense DCLRE1C variant in a later genetic analysis, and the association was replicated in an independent cohort. Linkage disequilibrium might explain the correlated functional status among segregating V segments, but an unknown experimental factor could not be excluded. Three of the identified cytomegalovirus-associated TCR beta chains were confirmed in vitro to be specific for cytomegalovirus antigens. In the study, about 150 TCR beta chains were listed as associated with cytomegalovirus. According to the authors, the approach could potentially be generalized to other disease states and immunological phenotypes. In a later analysis, the rate of TCR association differed among HLA loci, with DRB1 alleles having the most associated TCRs and HLA-C alleles having the fewest. A later analysis associated 15,000 to 20,000 TCR beta sequences with specific HLA alleles at a false discovery rate of 0.05. A further reported finding was that TCR beta sequences accurately predicted the HLA-A and HLA-B alleles for most subjects in the first cohort.

The source material was PBMCs. The receptor chain draws on TRBV28 and TRBJ1-2; 8 middle bases align to TRBD1. The TCR sequence derives from a young man in good health and CMV-seronegative. The nucleotide sequence reads TGTGCCAGCAGTCCTTCACAGGGGGTGGCGAACTATGGCTACACCTTC. Translated, it gives CASSPSQGVANYGYTF.